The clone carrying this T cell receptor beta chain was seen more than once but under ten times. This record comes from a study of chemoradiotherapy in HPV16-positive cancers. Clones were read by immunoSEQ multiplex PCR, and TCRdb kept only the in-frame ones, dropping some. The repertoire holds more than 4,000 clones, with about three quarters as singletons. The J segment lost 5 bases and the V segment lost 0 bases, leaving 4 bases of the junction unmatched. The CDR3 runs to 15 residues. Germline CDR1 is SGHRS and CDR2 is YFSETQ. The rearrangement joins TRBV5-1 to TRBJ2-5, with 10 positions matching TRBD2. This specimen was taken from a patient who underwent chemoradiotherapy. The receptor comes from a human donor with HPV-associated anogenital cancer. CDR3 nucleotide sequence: TGCGCCAGCAGCTTGGACCCGGGACTAGCGGAGACCCAGTACTTC. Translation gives CASSLDPGLAETQYF.